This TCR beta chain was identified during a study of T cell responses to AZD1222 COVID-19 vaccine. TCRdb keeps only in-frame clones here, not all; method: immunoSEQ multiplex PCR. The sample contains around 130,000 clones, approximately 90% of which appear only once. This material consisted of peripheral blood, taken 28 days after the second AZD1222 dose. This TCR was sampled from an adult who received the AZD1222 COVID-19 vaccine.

The CDR3 DNA sequence: TGTGCCAGCAAATCGGTCCTCCGTGAAAAACTGTTTTTT. It codes for CASKSVLREKLFF. V and J are TRBV27 and TRBJ1-4; D not resolved. The CDR3 has 13 residues. Germline CDR1 is MNHEY and CDR2 is SMNVEV (reference sequence). V was cut by 7 bases and J by 7 bases, with 13 bases left in between.